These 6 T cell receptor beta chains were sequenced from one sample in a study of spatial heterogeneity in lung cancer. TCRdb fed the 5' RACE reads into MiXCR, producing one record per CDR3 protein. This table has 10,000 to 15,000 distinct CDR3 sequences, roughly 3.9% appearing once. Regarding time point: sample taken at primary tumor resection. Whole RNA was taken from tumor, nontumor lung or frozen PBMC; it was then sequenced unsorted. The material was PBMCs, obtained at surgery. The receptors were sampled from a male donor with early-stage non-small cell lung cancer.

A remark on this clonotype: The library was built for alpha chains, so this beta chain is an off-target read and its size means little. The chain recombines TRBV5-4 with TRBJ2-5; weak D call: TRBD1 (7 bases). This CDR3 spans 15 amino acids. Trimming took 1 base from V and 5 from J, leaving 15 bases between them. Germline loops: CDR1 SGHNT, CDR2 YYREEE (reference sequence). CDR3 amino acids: CASSLRTGAGETQYF. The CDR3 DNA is TGTGCCAGCAGCTTGAGGACAGGCGCGGGGGAGACCCAGTACTTC. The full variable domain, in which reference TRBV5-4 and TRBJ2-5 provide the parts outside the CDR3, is ETGVTQSPTHLIKTRGQQVTLRCSSQSGHNTVSWYQQALGQGPQFIFQYYREEENGRGNFPPRFSGLQFPNYSSELNVNALELDDSALYLCASSLRTGAGETQYFGPGTRLLVL.

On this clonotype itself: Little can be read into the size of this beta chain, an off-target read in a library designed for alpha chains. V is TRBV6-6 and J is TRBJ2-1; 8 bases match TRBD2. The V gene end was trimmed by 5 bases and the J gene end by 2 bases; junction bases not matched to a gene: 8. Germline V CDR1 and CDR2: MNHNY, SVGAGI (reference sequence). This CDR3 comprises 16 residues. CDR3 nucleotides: TGTGCCAGCAGTACGCTACTAGCGGAGACCTACAATGAGCAGTTCTTC. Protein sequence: CASSTLLAETYNEQFF.

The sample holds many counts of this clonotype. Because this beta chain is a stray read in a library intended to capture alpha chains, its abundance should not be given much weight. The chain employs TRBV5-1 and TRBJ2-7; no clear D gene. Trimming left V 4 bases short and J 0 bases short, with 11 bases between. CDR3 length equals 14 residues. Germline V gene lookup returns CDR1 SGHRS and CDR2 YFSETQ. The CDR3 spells CASSPSTGSYEQYF. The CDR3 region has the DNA TGCGCCAGCAGCCCCTCCACGGGCTCCTACGAGCAGTACTTC. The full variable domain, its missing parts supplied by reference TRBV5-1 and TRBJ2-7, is KAGVTQTPRYLIKTRGQQVTLSCSPISGHRSVSWYQQTPGQGLQFLFEYFSETQRNKGNFPGRFSGRQFSNSRSEMNVSTLELGDSALYLCASSPSTGSYEQYFGPGTRLTVT.

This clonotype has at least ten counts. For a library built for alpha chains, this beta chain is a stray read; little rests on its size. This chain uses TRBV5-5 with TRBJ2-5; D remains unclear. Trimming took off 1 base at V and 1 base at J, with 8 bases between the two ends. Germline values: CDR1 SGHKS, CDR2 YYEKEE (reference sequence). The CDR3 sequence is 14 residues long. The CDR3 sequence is CASSLTVTQETQYF. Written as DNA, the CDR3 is TGTGCCAGCAGCTTGACGGTCACCCAAGAGACCCAGTACTTC.

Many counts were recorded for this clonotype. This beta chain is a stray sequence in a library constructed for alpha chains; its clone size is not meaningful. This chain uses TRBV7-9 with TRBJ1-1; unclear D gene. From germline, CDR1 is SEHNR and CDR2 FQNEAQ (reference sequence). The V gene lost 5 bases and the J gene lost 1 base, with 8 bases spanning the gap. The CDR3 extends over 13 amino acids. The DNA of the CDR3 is TGTGCCAGCAGCCCACAGAAGAACACTGAAGCTTTCTTT. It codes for CASSPQKNTEAFF.

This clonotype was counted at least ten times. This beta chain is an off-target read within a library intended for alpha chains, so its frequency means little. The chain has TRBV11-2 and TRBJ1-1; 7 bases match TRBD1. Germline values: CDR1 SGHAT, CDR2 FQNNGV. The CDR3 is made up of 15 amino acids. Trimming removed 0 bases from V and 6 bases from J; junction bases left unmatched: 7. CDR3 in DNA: TGTGCCAGCAGCTTAGAATCAGGGGGTTTCGCTGAAGCTTTCTTT. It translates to CASSLESGGFAEAFF. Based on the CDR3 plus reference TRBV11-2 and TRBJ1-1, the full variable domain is EAGVAQSPRYKIIEKRQSVAFWCNPISGHATLYWYQQILGQGPKLLIQFQNNGVVDDSQLPKDRFSAERLKGVDSTLKIQPAKLEDSAVYLCASSLESGGFAEAFFGQGTRLTVV.